This T cell receptor (beta chain) originates from a study of blood T cell repertoires in COVID-19. Profiled with immunoSEQ multiplex PCR; TCRdb holds only in-frame clones, not every one. The table has some 150,000 clones, roughly 85% seen once. CDR3 length equals 19 residues. The genes are TRBV21-1 and TRBJ1-1. TRBV21-1 is assigned pseudogene status. This receptor was identified in a man aged 40-50 years with acute or convalescent COVID-19. The specimen was peripheral blood. This CDR3 is CASSKKTQCGREGEDEAFF. DNA of the CDR3: TGTGCCAGCAGCAAAAAAACCCAGTGTGGCAGGGAGGGGGAGGATGAAGCTTTCTTT.